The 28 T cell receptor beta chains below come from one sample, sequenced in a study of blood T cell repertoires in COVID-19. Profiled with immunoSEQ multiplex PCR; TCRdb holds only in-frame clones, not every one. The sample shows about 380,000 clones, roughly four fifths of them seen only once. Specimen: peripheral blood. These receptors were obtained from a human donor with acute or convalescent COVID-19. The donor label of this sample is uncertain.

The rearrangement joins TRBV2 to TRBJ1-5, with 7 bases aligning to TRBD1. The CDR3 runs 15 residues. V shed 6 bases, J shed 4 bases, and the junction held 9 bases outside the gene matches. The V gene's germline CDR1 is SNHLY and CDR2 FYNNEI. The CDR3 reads CASRLTGSANQPQHF. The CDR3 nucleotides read TGTGCCAGCAGACTGACAGGGAGTGCAAATCAGCCCCAGCATTTT.

CDR3 residues: CASSSPRSTDTQYF. Here the CDR3 DNA reads TGTGCCAGCAGTTCTCCGCGGAGCACAGATACGCAGTATTTT. The V and J genes are TRBV6-5 and TRBJ2-3; no definite D call. Looked up from germline, CDR1 is MNHEY and CDR2 is SVGAGI. CDR3 length: 14 amino acids. Trimming stripped 4 bases from V and 0 bases from J, with 8 bases between.

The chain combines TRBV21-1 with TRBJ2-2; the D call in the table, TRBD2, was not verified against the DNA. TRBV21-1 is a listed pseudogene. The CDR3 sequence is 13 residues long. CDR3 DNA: TGTGCCAGCAGCAAAAGCGGGGCCGGGGAGCTGTTTTTT. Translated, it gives CASSKSGAGELFF.

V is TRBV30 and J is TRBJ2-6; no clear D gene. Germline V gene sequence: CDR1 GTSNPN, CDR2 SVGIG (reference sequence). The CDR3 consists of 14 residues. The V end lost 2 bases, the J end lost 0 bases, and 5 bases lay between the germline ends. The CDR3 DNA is TGTGCCTGGAGTAGGAGCTCTGGGGCCAACGTCCTGACTTTC. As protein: CAWSRSSGANVLTF.

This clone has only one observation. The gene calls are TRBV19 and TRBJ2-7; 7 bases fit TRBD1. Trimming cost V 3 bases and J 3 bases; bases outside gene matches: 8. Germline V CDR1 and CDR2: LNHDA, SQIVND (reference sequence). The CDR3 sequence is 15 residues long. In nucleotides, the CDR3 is TGTGCCAGTAGTATTCCCCAGGGGGTTAACTACGAGCAGTACTTC. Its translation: CASSIPQGVNYEQYF.

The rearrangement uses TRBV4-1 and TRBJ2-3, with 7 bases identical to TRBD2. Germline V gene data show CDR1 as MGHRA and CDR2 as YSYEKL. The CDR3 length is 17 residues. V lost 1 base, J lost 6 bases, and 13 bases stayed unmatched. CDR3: CASSQVRNRLADDTQYF. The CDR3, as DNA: TGCGCCAGCAGCCAAGTTAGGAATAGGCTAGCGGACGATACGCAGTATTTT.

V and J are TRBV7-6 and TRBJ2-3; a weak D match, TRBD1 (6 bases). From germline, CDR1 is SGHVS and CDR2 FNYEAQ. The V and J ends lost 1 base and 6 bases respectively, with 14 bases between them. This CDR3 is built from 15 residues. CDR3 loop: CASSLGTGTGDTQYF. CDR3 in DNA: TGTGCCAGCAGCTTAGGAACAGGGACGGGGGATACGCAGTATTTT.

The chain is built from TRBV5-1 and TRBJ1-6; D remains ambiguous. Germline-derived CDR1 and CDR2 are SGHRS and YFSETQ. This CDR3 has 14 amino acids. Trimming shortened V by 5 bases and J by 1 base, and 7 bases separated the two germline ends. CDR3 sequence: CASRSLSYNSPLHF. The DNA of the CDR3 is TGCGCCAGCAGGAGTCTATCCTATAATTCACCCCTCCACTTT.

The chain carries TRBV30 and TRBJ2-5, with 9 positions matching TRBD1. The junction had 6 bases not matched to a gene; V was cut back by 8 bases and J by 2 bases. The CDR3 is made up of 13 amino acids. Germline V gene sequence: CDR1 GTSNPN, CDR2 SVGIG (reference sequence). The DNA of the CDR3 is TGTGCCGGGGACAGGGTAATTCAAGAGACCCAGTACTTC. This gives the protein CAGDRVIQETQYF. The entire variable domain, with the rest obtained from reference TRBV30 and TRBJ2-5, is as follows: SQTIHQWPATLVQPVGSPLSLECTVEGTSNPNLYWYRQAAGRGLQLLFYSVGIGQISSEVPQNLSASRPQDRQFILSSKKLLLSDSGFYLCAGDRVIQETQYFGPGTRLLVL.

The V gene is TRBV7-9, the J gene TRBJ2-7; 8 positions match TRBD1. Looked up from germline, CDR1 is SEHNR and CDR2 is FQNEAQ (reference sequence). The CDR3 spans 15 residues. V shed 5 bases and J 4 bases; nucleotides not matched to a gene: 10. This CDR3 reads CASSGGQGGYYEQYF. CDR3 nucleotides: TGTGCCAGCAGCGGAGGACAGGGTGGATATTACGAGCAGTACTTC.

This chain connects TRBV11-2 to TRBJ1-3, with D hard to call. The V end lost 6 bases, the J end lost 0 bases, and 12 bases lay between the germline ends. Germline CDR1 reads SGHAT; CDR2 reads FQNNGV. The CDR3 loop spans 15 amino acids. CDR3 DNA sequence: TGTGCCAGCAGTGAATGGAGGGACTCTGGAAACACCATATATTTT. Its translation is CASSEWRDSGNTIYF.

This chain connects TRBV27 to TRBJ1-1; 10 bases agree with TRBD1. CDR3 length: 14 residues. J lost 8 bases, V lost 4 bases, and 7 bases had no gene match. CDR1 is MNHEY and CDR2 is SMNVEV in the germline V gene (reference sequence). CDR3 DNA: TGTGCCAGCAGTTATCTGGGACAGGGGACCGAAGCTTTCTTT. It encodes CASSYLGQGTEAFF.

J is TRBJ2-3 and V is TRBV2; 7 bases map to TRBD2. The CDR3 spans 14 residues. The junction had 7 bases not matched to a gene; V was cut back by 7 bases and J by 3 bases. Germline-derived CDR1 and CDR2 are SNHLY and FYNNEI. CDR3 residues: CASTLTSRTDTQYF. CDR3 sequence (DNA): TGTGCCAGCACTCTGACTAGCAGAACAGATACGCAGTATTTT.

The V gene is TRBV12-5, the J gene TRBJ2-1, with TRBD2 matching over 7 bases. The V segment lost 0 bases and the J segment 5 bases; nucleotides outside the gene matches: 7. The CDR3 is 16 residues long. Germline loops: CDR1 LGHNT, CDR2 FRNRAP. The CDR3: CASGLVSGTNNNEQFF. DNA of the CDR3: TGTGCTAGTGGTTTGGTCTCCGGGACTAATAACAATGAGCAGTTCTTC.

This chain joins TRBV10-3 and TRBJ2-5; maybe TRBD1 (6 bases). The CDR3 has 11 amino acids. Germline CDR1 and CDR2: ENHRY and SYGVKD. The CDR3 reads CATGTQETQYF. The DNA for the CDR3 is TGTGCAACAGGGACCCAAGAGACCCAGTACTTC.

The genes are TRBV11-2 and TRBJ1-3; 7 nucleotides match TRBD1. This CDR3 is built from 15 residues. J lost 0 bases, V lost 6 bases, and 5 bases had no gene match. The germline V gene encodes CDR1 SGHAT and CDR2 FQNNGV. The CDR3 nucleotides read TGTGCCAGCAGAGGGGGCTTCGACTCTGGAAACACCATATATTTT. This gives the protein CASRGGFDSGNTIYF. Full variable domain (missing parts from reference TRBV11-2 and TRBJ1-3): EAGVAQSPRYKIIEKRQSVAFWCNPISGHATLYWYQQILGQGPKLLIQFQNNGVVDDSQLPKDRFSAERLKGVDSTLKIQPAKLEDSAVYLCASRGGFDSGNTIYFGEGSWLTVV.

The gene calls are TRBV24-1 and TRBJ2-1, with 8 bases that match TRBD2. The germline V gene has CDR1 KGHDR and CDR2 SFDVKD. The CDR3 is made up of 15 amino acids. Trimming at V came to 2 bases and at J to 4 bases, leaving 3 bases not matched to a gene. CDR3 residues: CATSDSSGPYNEQFF. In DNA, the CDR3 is TGTGCCACCAGTGATTCTAGCGGGCCTTACAATGAGCAGTTCTTC.

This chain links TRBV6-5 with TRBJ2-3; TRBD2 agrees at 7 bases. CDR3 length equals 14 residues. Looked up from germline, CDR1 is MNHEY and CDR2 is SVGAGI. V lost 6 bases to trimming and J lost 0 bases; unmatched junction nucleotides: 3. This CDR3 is CASRRDYSTDTQYF. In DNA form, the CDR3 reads TGTGCCAGCAGGAGGGACTACAGCACAGATACGCAGTATTTT.

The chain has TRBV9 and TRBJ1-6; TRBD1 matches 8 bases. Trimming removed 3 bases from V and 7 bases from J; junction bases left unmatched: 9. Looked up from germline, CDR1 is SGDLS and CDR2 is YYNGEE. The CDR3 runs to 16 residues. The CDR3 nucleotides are TGTGCCAGCAGCGGCACCGGGACAGGACCAAATTCACCCCTCCACTTT. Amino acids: CASSGTGTGPNSPLHF.

The CDR3 DNA reads TGCAGCGTCAGGGGAGTAGGGGAAAAACTGTTTTTT. It codes for CSVRGVGEKLFF. V gene TRBV29-1 combines with J gene TRBJ1-4; a weak D match, TRBD1 (6 bases). Germline CDR1 is SQVTM and CDR2 is ANQGSEA. V shed 6 bases and J shed 8 bases, with 13 bases lying between them. The CDR3 spans 12 residues.

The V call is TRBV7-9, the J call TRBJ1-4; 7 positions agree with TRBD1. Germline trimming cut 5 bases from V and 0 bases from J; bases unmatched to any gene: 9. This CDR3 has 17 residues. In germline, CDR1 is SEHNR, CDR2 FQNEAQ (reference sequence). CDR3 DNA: TGTGCCAGCAGCCTACTCCAGGGGGGTGCAACTAATGAAAAACTGTTTTTT. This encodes CASSLLQGGATNEKLFF.

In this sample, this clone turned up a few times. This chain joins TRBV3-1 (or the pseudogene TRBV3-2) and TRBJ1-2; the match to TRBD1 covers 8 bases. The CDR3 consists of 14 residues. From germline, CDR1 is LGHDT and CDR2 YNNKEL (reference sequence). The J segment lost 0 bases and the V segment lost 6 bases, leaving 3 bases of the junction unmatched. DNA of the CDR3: TGTGCCAGCAGAGGACAGGGTTCTAACTATGGCTACACCTTC. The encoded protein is CASRGQGSNYGYTF.

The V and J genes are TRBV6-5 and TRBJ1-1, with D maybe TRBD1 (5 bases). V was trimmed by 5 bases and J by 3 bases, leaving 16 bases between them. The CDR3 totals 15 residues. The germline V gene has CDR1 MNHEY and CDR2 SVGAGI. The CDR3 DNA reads TGTGCCAGCAGTCCCTGGGACTTCGGGGACACTGAAGCTTTCTTT. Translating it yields CASSPWDFGDTEAFF.

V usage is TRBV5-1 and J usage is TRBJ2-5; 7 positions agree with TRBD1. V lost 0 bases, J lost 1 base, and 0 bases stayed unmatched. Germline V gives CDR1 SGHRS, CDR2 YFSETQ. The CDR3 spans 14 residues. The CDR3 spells CASSLGDSQETQYF. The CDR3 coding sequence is TGCGCCAGCAGCTTGGGGGACAGCCAAGAGACCCAGTACTTC. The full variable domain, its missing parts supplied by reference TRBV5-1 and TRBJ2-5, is KAGVTQTPRYLIKTRGQQVTLSCSPISGHRSVSWYQQTPGQGLQFLFEYFSETQRNKGNFPGRFSGRQFSNSRSEMNVSTLELGDSALYLCASSLGDSQETQYFGPGTRLLVL.

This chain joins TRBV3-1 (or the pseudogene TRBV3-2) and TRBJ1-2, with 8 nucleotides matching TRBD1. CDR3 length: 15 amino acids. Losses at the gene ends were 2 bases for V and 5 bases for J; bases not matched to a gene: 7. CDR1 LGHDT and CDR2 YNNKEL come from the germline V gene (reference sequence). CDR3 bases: TGTGCCAGCAGCCAAACCGGGACAGGCCAATATGGCTACACCTTC. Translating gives CASSQTGTGQYGYTF.

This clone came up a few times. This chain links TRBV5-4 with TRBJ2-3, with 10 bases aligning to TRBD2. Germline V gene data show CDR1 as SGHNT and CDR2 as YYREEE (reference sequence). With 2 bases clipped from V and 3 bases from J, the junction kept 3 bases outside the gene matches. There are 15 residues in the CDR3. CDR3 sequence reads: CASSLKTSGTDTQYF. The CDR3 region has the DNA TGTGCCAGCAGCTTAAAGACTAGCGGGACAGATACGCAGTATTTT.

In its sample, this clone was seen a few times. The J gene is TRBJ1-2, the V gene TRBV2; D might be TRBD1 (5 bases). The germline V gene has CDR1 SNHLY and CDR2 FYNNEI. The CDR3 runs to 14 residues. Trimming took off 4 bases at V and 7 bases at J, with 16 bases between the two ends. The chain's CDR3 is CASSGAGMFIGYTF. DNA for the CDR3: TGTGCCAGCAGTGGGGCAGGGATGTTTATTGGCTACACCTTC.

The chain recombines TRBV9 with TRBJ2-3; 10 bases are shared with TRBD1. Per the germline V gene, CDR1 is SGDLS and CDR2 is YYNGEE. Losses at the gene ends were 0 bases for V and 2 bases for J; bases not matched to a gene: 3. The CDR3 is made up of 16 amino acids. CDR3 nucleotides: TGTGCCAGCAGCGTAGCGGGACAGGGGATCACAGATACGCAGTATTTT. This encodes CASSVAGQGITDTQYF.